This paragraph reports one T cell receptor beta chain. Antigen unknown. This record belongs to a study of a mutant IDH1 vaccine in newly diagnosed glioma. Study background: There were eight vaccinations for patients, given in weeks 1, 3, 5, 7, 11, 15, 19 and 23. The start of vaccination came 4-6 weeks after radiotherapy alone, or with temozolomide cycles. Before enrollment, patients got radiotherapy alone, temozolomide alone, or mostly the combination.

Germline CDR1 and CDR2: MGHRA and YSYEKL. V shed 4 bases, J shed 0 bases, and the junction held 0 bases outside the gene matches. The CDR3 contains 15 residues. Assay used: immunoSEQ multiplex PCR; TCRdb lists only in-frame clones, some missing. The repertoire holds around 26,000 clones, with around 70% as singletons. Time point: week 11, during vaccination. A 20-mer mutant IDH1 peptide at 300 ug was injected subcutaneously with topical imiquimod. Donor diagnoses consisted of new WHO grade 3 or 4 IDH1-mutant, ATRX-lost astrocytomas. This clonotype was sampled from a man between 18 and 29 years old with glioma. Some clones in this sample may be carry-over from other donors' samples. Sequences were derived from peripheral blood mononuclear cells (PBMCs), sampled from a glioma patient whose treatment included an IDH1 peptide vaccine. This chain connects TRBV4-1 to TRBJ2-1; 10 nucleotides align to TRBD2. CDR3 amino acids: CASSPSGSSYNEQFF. In nucleotides, the CDR3 is TGCGCCAGCAGCCCTAGCGGGAGCTCCTACAATGAGCAGTTCTTC.